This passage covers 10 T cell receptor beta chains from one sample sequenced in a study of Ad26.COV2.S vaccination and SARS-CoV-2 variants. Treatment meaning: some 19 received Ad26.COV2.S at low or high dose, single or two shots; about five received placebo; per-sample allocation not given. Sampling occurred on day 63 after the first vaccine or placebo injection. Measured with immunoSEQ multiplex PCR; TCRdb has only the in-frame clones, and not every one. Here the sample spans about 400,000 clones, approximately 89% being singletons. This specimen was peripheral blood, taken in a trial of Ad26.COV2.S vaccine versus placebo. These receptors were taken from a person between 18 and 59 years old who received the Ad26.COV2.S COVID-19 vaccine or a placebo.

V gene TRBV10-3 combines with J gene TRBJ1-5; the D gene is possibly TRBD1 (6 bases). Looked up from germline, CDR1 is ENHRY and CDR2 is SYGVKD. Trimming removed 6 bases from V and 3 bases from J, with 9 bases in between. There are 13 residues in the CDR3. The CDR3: CAIRGTINQPQHF. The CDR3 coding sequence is TGTGCCATCAGAGGGACAATCAATCAGCCCCAGCATTTT.

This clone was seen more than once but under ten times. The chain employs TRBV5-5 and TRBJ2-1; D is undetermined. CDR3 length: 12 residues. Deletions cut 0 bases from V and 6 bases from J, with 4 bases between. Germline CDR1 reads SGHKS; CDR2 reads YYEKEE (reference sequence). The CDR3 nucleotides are TGTGCCAGCAGCTTGGAGGGCAATGAGCAGTTCTTC. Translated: CASSLEGNEQFF. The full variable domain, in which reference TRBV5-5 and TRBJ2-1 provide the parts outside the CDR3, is DAGVTQSPTHLIKTRGQQVTLRCSPISGHKSVSWYQQVLGQGPQFIFQYYEKEERGRGNFPDRFSARQFPNYSSELNVNALLLGDSALYLCASSLEGNEQFFGPGTRLTVL.

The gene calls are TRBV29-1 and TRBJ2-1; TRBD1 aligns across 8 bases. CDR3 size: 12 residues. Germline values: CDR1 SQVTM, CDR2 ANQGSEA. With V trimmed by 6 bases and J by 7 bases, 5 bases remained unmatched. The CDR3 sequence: CSVGTGINEQFF. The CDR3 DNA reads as TGCAGCGTCGGGACAGGAATAAATGAGCAGTTCTTC.

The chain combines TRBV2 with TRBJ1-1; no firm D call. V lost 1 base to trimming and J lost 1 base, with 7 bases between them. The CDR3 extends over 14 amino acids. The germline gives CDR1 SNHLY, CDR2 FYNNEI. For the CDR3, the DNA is TGTGCCAGCAGTGAAGTACTCGGGAACACTGAAGCTTTCTTT. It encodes CASSEVLGNTEAFF.

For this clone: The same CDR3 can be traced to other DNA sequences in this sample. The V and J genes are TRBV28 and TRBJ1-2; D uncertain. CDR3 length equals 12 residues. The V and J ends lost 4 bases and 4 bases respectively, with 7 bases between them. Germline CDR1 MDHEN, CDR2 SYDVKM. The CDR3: CASSSGVYGYTF. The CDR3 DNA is TGTGCCAGCAGTTCCGGAGTCTATGGCTACACCTTC.

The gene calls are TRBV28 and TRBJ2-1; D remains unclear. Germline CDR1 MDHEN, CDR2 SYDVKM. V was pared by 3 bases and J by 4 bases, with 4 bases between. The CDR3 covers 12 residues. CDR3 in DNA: TGTGCCAGCAGTTTGCGGTACAATGAGCAGTTCTTC. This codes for CASSLRYNEQFF.

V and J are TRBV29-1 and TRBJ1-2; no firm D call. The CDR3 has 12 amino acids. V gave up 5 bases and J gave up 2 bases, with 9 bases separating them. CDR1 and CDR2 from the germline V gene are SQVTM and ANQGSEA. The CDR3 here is CSVIQSNYGYTF. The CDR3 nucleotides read TGCAGCGTTATTCAGTCGAACTATGGCTACACCTTC.

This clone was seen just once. The CDR3 coding sequence is TGTGCCAGCGATGGCGCCCCGAACACTGAAGCTTTCTTT. Amino acid sequence: CASDGAPNTEAFF. The chain has TRBV6-5 and TRBJ1-1; no definite D call. Trimming removed 8 bases at V and 1 base at J, with 11 bases between. The CDR3 sequence is 13 residues long. Germline V gives CDR1 MNHEY, CDR2 SVGAGI.

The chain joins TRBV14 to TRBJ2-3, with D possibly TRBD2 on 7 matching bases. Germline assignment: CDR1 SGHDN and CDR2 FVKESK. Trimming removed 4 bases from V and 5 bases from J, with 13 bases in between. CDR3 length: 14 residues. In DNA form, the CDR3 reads TGTGCCAGCAGCCTCTTGGGGGGGCGAGATACGCAGTATTTT. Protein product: CASSLLGGRDTQYF. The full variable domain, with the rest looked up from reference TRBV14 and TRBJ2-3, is EAGVTQFPSHSVIEKGQTVTLRCDPISGHDNLYWYRRVMGKEIKFLLHFVKESKQDESGMPNNRFLAERTGGTYSTLKVQPAELEDSGVYFCASSLLGGRDTQYFGPGTRLTVL.

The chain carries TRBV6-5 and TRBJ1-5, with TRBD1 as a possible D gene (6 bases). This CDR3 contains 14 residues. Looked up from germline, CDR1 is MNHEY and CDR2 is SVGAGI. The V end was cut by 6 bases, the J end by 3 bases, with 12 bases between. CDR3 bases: TGTGCCAGCAGGGCCACAGGGCCCAATCAGCCCCAGCATTTT. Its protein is CASRATGPNQPQHF.